Included here is one T cell receptor beta chain sequence, with context. Its antigen is currently unknown. This specimen belongs to a study of T cell repertoires in cytomegalovirus infection. TCRdb reprocessed the reads via MiXCR and lists one record per CDR3 protein. The sample contains fewer than 850,000 distinct CDR3 sequences, almost 30% of which appear only once. From germline, CDR1 is SGHAT and CDR2 FQNNGV. The V end was cut by 5 bases, the J end by 5 bases, with 12 bases between. CDR3 length: 14 residues. The specimen comprised cultured CD8+ T cells from PBMCs, sampled from culture after CMV antigen stimulation. This TCR derives from a human donor in good health (CMV status not recorded). Some clones in this sample may be carry-over from other donors' samples. This rearrangement joins TRBV11-2 to TRBJ1-4; possibly TRBD1 for D (6 bases). CDR3 sequence reads: CASSAGHGNEKLFF. The CDR3 nucleotides are TGTGCCAGCAGCGCGGGACATGGGAATGAAAAACTGTTTTTT.